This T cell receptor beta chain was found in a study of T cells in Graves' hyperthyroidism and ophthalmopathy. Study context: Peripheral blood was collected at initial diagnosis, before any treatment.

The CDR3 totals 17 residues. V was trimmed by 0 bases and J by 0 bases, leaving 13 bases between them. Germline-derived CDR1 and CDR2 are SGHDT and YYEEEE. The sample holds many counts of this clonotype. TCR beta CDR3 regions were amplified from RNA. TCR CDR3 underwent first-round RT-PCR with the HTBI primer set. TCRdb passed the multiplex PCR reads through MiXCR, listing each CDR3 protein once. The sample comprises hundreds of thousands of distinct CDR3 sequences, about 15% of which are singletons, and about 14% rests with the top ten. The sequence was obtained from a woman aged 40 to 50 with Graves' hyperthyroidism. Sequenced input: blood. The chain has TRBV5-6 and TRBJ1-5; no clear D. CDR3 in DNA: TGTGCCAGCAGCTTGGGGCCAGGACGGTTTAGCAATCAGCCCCAGCATTTT. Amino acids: CASSLGPGRFSNQPQHF.